This T cell receptor beta chain came from a study of shared clonotypes between healthy human individuals. Germline V lookup: CDR1 LNHDA, CDR2 SQIVND (reference sequence). This CDR3 is built from 15 residues. Trimming removed 1 base from V and 2 bases from J, with 12 bases in between. This clone showed up just a few times. Clones were sequenced by immunoSEQ multiplex PCR, and TCRdb holds only the in-frame ones, with some missing. The top ten hold about 0.52% of the sample, which has approximately 1,000,000 clones, approximately 80% seen once. The V call is TRBV19, the J call TRBJ2-7; D might be TRBD2 (6 bases). The specimen was memory CD4+ T cells from PBMCs. As to subset: CD45RA-negative fraction. The source of this sequence is a man aged 18 to 29 in good health. Some clones in this sample may be carry-over from other donors' samples. The CDR3 loop reads CASSIAGSGAYEQYF. DNA for the CDR3: TGTGCCAGTAGTATAGCCGGGTCGGGGGCCTACGAGCAGTACTTC.